These 27 T cell receptor beta chains originate from one sample sequenced in a study of T cells in Graves' hyperthyroidism and ophthalmopathy (dated by TCRdb to between 2019 and 2020). Library method: multiplex PCR. TCRdb records Illumina HiSeq 2000 as the sequencer. TCR beta CDR3 regions were amplified from RNA transcripts. A first-round RT-PCR of the TCR CDR3 used the HTBI primer set with the Qiagen OneStep RT-PCR kit. In TCRdb, the public reads were trimmed at Q25 with fastp and aligned with MiXCR, with productive beta chains retained. A single entry per CDR3 protein holds the most common genes and DNA from its merged rows. The sample table shows hundreds of thousands of distinct CDR3 sequences, and approximately 42% are seen once. Less than 9% of the sample belongs to the ten largest clones. Sequenced material: peripheral blood or thyroid tissue (not recorded which). Receptor source: an adult man with Graves' disease, either hyperthyroidism or ophthalmopathy (not recorded which).

This clonotype was observed a few times. V usage is TRBV19 and J usage is TRBJ1-5; D gene unclear. The CDR3 consists of 16 residues. The germline CDR1 and CDR2 sequences are LNHDA and SQIVND (reference sequence). Deletions cut 1 base from V and 2 bases from J, with 12 bases between. This CDR3 is CASSIGPGFGNQPQHF. The DNA for the CDR3 is TGTGCCAGTAGTATAGGGCCAGGTTTCGGCAATCAGCCCCAGCATTTT.

The chain is built from TRBV19 and TRBJ2-7, with 7 bases that match TRBD1. The germline V gene encodes CDR1 LNHDA and CDR2 SQIVND (reference sequence). The J segment lost 0 bases and the V segment lost 4 bases, leaving 12 bases of the junction unmatched. The length of the CDR3 is 17 residues. The CDR3 spells CASSTTPPGQSSYEQYF. The DNA for the CDR3 is TGTGCCAGTAGTACGACCCCACCGGGACAGAGCTCCTACGAGCAGTACTTC. Complete variable domain (other parts from reference TRBV19 and TRBJ2-7): DGGITQSPKYLFRKEGQNVTLSCEQNLNHDAMYWYRQDPGQGLRLIYYSQIVNDFQKGDIAEGYSVSREKKESFPLTVTSAQKNPTAFYLCASSTTPPGQSSYEQYFGPGTRLTVT.

This clonotype was counted many times. The chain has TRBV10-3 and TRBJ1-5; 12 bases align to TRBD1. The trim removed 10 bases at V and 7 bases at J, leaving 5 bases unmatched. In germline, CDR1 is ENHRY, CDR2 SYGVKD. The CDR3 loop spans 13 amino acids. The CDR3 DNA is TGTGCCACCAGGGACAGGGGGCAACAGCCCCAGCATTTT. It encodes CATRDRGQQPQHF.

This clonotype was recorded a few times. The chain recombines TRBV29-1 with TRBJ2-2; D unresolved. Trimming shortened V by 5 bases and J by 3 bases, and 25 bases separated the two germline ends. Germline V gives CDR1 SQVTM, CDR2 ANQGSEA. CDR3 size: 18 residues. As DNA, the CDR3 is TGCAGCGTTATTGGGGATTATCGAACTACCTTGGACACCGGGGAGCTGTTTTTT. As protein: CSVIGDYRTTLDTGELFF.

With regard to this clonotype: A single base separates this from a much larger clone, so it may be a read error. This chain links TRBV7-2 with TRBJ1-2; the match to TRBD1 covers 7 bases. This CDR3 comprises 16 residues. Germline CDR1 is SGHTA and CDR2 is FQGNSA. The CDR3 region is CAGSGRWDRRGGGYTF. Here the CDR3 DNA reads TGTGCCGGCAGCGGACGGTGGGACAGACGGGGAGGAGGCTACACCTTC.

The chain recombines TRBV15 with TRBJ1-4; 7 bases are a match to TRBD1. The V gene end was trimmed by 5 bases and the J gene end by 0 bases; junction bases not matched to a gene: 6. CDR3 length equals 16 residues. Germline CDR1 is LNHNV and CDR2 is YYDKDF (reference sequence). This CDR3 reads CATSYTGASTNEKLFF. In nucleotides, the CDR3 is TGTGCCACCAGCTATACAGGGGCCTCAACTAATGAAAAACTGTTTTTT.

This clonotype was seen a handful of times. As DNA, the CDR3 is TGTGCCAGCAGAGATATCAGGGGGCTCGCTGAAGCTTTCTTT. Translating gives CASRDIRGLAEAFF. The chain couples TRBV7-8 to TRBJ1-1; 8 bases line up with TRBD1. Losses at the gene ends were 6 bases for V and 6 bases for J; bases not matched to a gene: 9. This CDR3 comprises 14 residues. Looked up from germline, CDR1 is SGHVS and CDR2 is FQNEAQ.

This clonotype has only a few counts. The rearrangement uses TRBV9 and TRBJ1-6, with D unresolved. Germline V gene sequence: CDR1 SGDLS, CDR2 YYNGEE. Trimming took 4 bases from V and 5 from J, leaving 10 bases between them. This CDR3 contains 14 residues. CDR3: CASSPGPNNSPLHF. The CDR3 DNA is TGTGCCAGCAGCCCCGGGCCAAATAATTCACCCCTCCACTTT. The full variable domain, its missing parts supplied by reference TRBV9 and TRBJ1-6, is DSGVTQTPKHLITATGQRVTLRCSPRSGDLSVYWYQQSLDQGLQFLIQYYNGEERAKGNILERFSAQQFPDLHSELNLSSLELGDSALYFCASSPGPNNSPLHFGNGTRLTVT.

In the case of this clonotype: The DNA is left out, because the CDR3 cannot be placed on it with certainty; the CDR3 is given as TCRdb lists it. The chain has TRBV7-8 and TRBJ2-5; the table assigns TRBD2, which was not confirmed against the DNA. The CDR3 numbers 21 amino acids, ends counted. Looked up from germline, CDR1 is SGHVS and CDR2 is FQNEAQ. CDR3 protein: CASSFYICSAAGGGGQETQYF.

The chain uses TRBV5-1 and TRBJ1-5; 9 nucleotides match TRBD1. Germline loops: CDR1 SGHRS, CDR2 YFSETQ. The CDR3 length is 14 residues. V gave up 0 bases and J gave up 6 bases; unmatched junction bases: 1. This CDR3 reads CASSLAQGAQPQHF. The CDR3 region has the DNA TGCGCCAGCAGCTTGGCACAGGGGGCTCAGCCCCAGCATTTT.

The chain couples TRBV5-1 to TRBJ2-2; TRBD1 might be the D (6 bases). The CDR3 is 14 amino acids. Between the trimmed V and J ends, which lost 5 bases and 5 bases, there was a span of 13 bases. Germline CDR1 is SGHRS and CDR2 is YFSETQ. The CDR3 is CASRGAEGTGELFF. CDR3 nucleotide sequence: TGCGCCAGCAGGGGGGCCGAGGGAACCGGGGAGCTGTTTTTT.

The chain carries TRBV12-3 or TRBV12-4 and TRBJ2-7, with TRBD1 matching 7 bases. V trimming: 6 bases; J trimming: 0 bases; junction bases outside the gene matches: 8. This CDR3 is built from 15 residues. This CDR3 is CASSTGQASSYEQYF. CDR3 nucleotides: TGTGCCAGCAGCACCGGACAGGCAAGCTCCTACGAGCAGTACTTC.

The chain carries TRBV25-1 and TRBJ1-4; 8 nucleotides line up with TRBD1. The germline V gene has CDR1 MGHDK and CDR2 SYGVNS. The CDR3 is made up of 15 amino acids. V gave up 11 bases and J gave up 2 bases; unmatched junction bases: 10. The CDR3 DNA is TGTGCCGGCCGGACCAGGGGGCGGACTAATGAAAAACTGTTTTTT. This encodes CAGRTRGRTNEKLFF.

This clonotype showed up just a few times. The chain is built from TRBV30 and TRBJ2-5; tentatively, D is TRBD1 (5 bases). The CDR3 is 14 amino acids. Deletions cut 5 bases from V and 5 bases from J, with 18 bases between. The germline CDR1 and CDR2 sequences are GTSNPN and SVGIG (reference sequence). The DNA of the CDR3 is TGTGCCTGGTCCCCTACGGCAGGGATGGAGACCCAGTACTTC. Amino acid sequence: CAWSPTAGMETQYF.

V is TRBV2 and J is TRBJ1-1; TRBD1 is a possible D gene (6 bases). Trimming cost V 3 bases and J 11 bases, with 25 bases left between them. From germline, CDR1 is SNHLY and CDR2 FYNNEI. The CDR3 has 16 residues. The CDR3 reads CASSDVAGQPGARAFF. For the CDR3, the DNA is TGTGCCAGCAGTGATGTAGCCGGACAACCAGGGGCGCGGGCTTTCTTT.

The chain has TRBV9 and TRBJ2-2; D gene ambiguous. Germline V CDR1 and CDR2: SGDLS, YYNGEE. The V end was cut by 0 bases, the J end by 3 bases, with 9 bases between. This CDR3 is 15 amino acids long. CDR3 DNA: TGTGCCAGCAGCGTAGAAGGTTCTCACACCGGGGAGCTGTTTTTT. This encodes CASSVEGSHTGELFF. The full variable domain, rest sourced from reference TRBV9 and TRBJ2-2, is DSGVTQTPKHLITATGQRVTLRCSPRSGDLSVYWYQQSLDQGLQFLIQYYNGEERAKGNILERFSAQQFPDLHSELNLSSLELGDSALYFCASSVEGSHTGELFFGEGSRLTVL.

This clonotype was recorded many times. The chain is built from TRBV29-1 and TRBJ1-4; D gene uncertain. The germline gives CDR1 SQVTM, CDR2 ANQGSEA. V lost 5 bases to trimming and J lost 8 bases, with 12 bases between them. The CDR3 sequence is 12 residues long. The CDR3 sequence is CSVTRGGEKLFF. The DNA of the CDR3 is TGCAGCGTTACGCGGGGAGGAGAAAAACTGTTTTTT.

Remarks on this clonotype: One end of the junction is discordant with germline, which a read error may explain. This chain joins TRBV7-7 and TRBJ2-2, with 13 bases fitting TRBD2. From germline, CDR1 is SSHAT and CDR2 FNYEAQ (reference sequence). The CDR3 totals 17 residues. The CDR3 nucleotides are TGTGCTAGCAGCTTAACTAGCGGGGGGGCGAACACCGGGGAGCTGTTTTTT. It is translated as CASSLTSGGANTGELFF.

This chain links TRBV10-3 with TRBJ1-6; 7 nucleotides match TRBD1. V lost 6 bases and J lost 5; bases outside the gene matches: 1. Per germline, CDR1 ENHRY and CDR2 SYGVKD. This CDR3 is built from 13 residues. DNA of the CDR3: TGTGCCATCAGACAGGGGAATAATTCACCCCTCCACTTT. Translation gives CAIRQGNNSPLHF.

At least ten counts were recorded for this clonotype. The chain carries TRBV7-8 and TRBJ2-5; no clear D gene. The CDR3 has 15 residues. V lost 0 bases and J lost 4, with 12 bases in between. The V gene's germline CDR1 is SGHVS and CDR2 FQNEAQ. The CDR3 loop reads CASSLAPTFGETQYF. CDR3 sequence (DNA): TGTGCCAGCAGCTTAGCGCCTACTTTCGGAGAGACCCAGTACTTC.

This clonotype was found many times. The genes are TRBV12-3 or TRBV12-4 and TRBJ1-5; D is uncertain. The length of the CDR3 is 15 residues. V was cut by 3 bases and J by 5 bases, with 14 bases left in between. CDR3 sequence reads: CASSFRQADHQPQHF. CDR3 nucleotide sequence: TGTGCCAGCAGTTTTCGCCAGGCGGATCATCAGCCCCAGCATTTT.

The chain combines TRBV20-1 with TRBJ2-5, with 8 bases aligning to TRBD1. Germline V gene lookup returns CDR1 DFQATT and CDR2 SNEGSKA (reference sequence). V trimming: 6 bases; J trimming: 9 bases; junction bases outside the gene matches: 15. The CDR3 has 14 amino acids. Here the CDR3 reads CSAEGWATGESQYF. The CDR3 region has the DNA TGCAGTGCCGAAGGGTGGGCGACAGGGGAGTCCCAGTACTTC.

In its sample, this clonotype was seen a few times. The chain is built from TRBV7-6 and TRBJ2-5, with D possibly TRBD2 on 6 matching bases. This CDR3 region has 16 residues. V lost 2 bases and J 5 bases, leaving 18 bases between the germline ends. Germline CDR1 SGHVS, CDR2 FNYEAQ. The chain's CDR3 is CASSLIGGGPSETQYF. In DNA, the CDR3 is TGTGCCAGCAGCTTAATTGGGGGAGGACCCTCGGAGACCCAGTACTTC. The entire variable domain, with the rest obtained from reference TRBV7-6 and TRBJ2-5, is as follows: GAGVSQSPRYKVTKRGQDVALRCDPISGHVSLYWYRQALGQGPEFLTYFNYEAQQDKSGLPNDRFSAERPEGSISTLTIQRTEQRDSAMYRCASSLIGGGPSETQYFGPGTRLLVL.

This clonotype was recorded at least ten times. The CDR3 DNA reads as TGTGCCATCAGTGAGAGGGCAGGCGGTAAGACCTACGAGCAGTACTTC. This codes for CAISERAGGKTYEQYF. The chain employs TRBV10-3 and TRBJ2-7, with D unresolved. The CDR3 has 16 amino acids. Trimming removed 2 bases at V and 2 bases at J, with 16 bases between. Germline assignment: CDR1 ENHRY and CDR2 SYGVKD.

The rearrangement uses TRBV2 and TRBJ2-7; 8 nucleotides align to TRBD1. There are 16 residues in the CDR3. Germline-derived CDR1 and CDR2 are SNHLY and FYNNEI. The V and J ends lost 4 bases and 3 bases, in that order; junction bases with no gene match: 11. The CDR3 nucleotides are TGTGCCAGCAGTGGGACAGGGTCTTACGAGATCTACGAGCAGTACTTC. Translation gives CASSGTGSYEIYEQYF.

Details on this clonotype: This sequence may be a read error, since a much larger clone differs from it by one base. This chain uses TRBV20-1 with TRBJ1-1, with D perhaps TRBD1 (6 bases). Trimming stripped 6 bases from V and 6 bases from J, with 17 bases between. From germline, CDR1 is DFQATT and CDR2 SNEGSKA (reference sequence). The CDR3 consists of 13 residues. This CDR3 is CSASGEWGAEAFF. In DNA, the CDR3 is TGCAGTGCGTCAGGGGAATGGGGCGCTGAAGCTTTCTTT.

V and J are TRBV9 and TRBJ2-5; D remains unclear. The V gene lost 0 bases and the J gene lost 1 base, with 22 bases spanning the gap. The CDR3 has 19 residues. In germline, CDR1 is SGDLS, CDR2 YYNGEE. DNA for the CDR3: TGTGCCAGCAGCGTAGCAGCGCCTAGTGGGATAATAAGCCAAGAGACCCAGTACTTC. It codes for CASSVAAPSGIISQETQYF.